The clone carrying this T cell receptor beta chain was counted between two and nine times. Its antigen is currently unknown. A sample-barcoded 5' primer and a J-beta primer mix were used in a second PCR of roughly 6 to 12 cycles. MiXCR was run by TCRdb on the 5' RACE reads, yielding one entry per CDR3 protein. This sample has about 1.6 million distinct CDR3 sequences; approximately 32% occur once, and the top ten carry around 11%. This sample is drawn from a study of blood T cells in healthy people across ages. Study-wide background: When template switching was applied, about one barcoded beta molecule was captured per two T cells.

Whole-study findings and limits: A roughly linear age-dependent decrease characterized TCR beta diversity per million T cells. Unknown donor CMV status possibly confounded expanded clonotype changes.

CDR1 DFQATT and CDR2 SNEGSKA come from the germline V gene (reference sequence). The CDR3 is 15 residues long. The V end lost 6 bases, the J end lost 6 bases, and 18 bases lay between the germline ends. The sample comprised blood. The chain uses TRBV20-1 and TRBJ1-6, with D possibly TRBD1 on 6 matching bases. The TCR sequence derives from a woman younger than 45 in good health. The CDR3 sequence is CSAIPPRQANSPLHF. The CDR3 DNA follows: TGCAGTGCCATTCCGCCGAGACAGGCTAATTCACCCCTCCACTTT.